Following are 27 T cell receptor beta chains from one sample sequenced in a study of metastatic and nonmetastatic thyroid tumors. TCRdb re-processed the PCR reads through MiXCR. The sample has fewer than 25,000 clones; approximately 15% are singletons. No patient had received any treatment before thyroid surgery. The sequencing sample was made of tumor tissue. The receptors were sampled from a female donor with papillary thyroid cancer or a benign thyroid nodule (not recorded which). Some clones in this sample may be carry-over from other donors' samples.

This clone was seen repeatedly, ten times or more. The chain recombines TRBV27 with TRBJ1-4; a possible D gene is TRBD1 (6 bases). Trimming took 2 bases from V and 6 from J, leaving 19 bases between them. This CDR3 region has 17 residues. Germline-derived CDR1 and CDR2 are MNHEY and SMNVEV (reference sequence). The CDR3 protein is CASSLGVTGSYDEKLFF. The CDR3, as DNA: TGTGCCAGCAGTTTAGGAGTTACAGGGAGTTATGATGAAAAACTGTTTTTT.

This chain uses TRBV28 with TRBJ1-1; D gene ambiguous. The CDR3 sequence is 16 residues long. CDR1 and CDR2 from the germline V gene are MDHEN and SYDVKM. The V end lost 5 bases, the J end lost 5 bases, and 21 bases lay between the germline ends. This CDR3 reads CASSPYPTGIVTEAFF. CDR3 in DNA: TGTGCCAGCAGTCCCTATCCGACGGGGATTGTGACTGAAGCTTTCTTT.

There are many counts of this clone. This chain uses TRBV20-1 with TRBJ2-7; D is uncertain. The CDR3 consists of 11 residues. V was cut by 6 bases and J by 6 bases, with 12 bases left in between. Per the germline V gene, CDR1 is DFQATT and CDR2 is SNEGSKA (reference sequence). The CDR3 nucleotides are TGCAGTGCCCTTCGGACCAGCGAGCAGTACTTC. Residues: CSALRTSEQYF.

This clone is medium-sized (0.01 to 0.1%). The chain links TRBV30 to TRBJ2-2; possible D gene TRBD2, 6 bases. This CDR3 region has 14 residues. V lost 5 bases and J 4 bases, leaving 14 bases between the germline ends. Germline CDR1 is GTSNPN and CDR2 is SVGIG (reference sequence). In DNA, the CDR3 is TGTGCCTGGCTGCTTGCGGGGCTCACCGGGGAGCTGTTTTTT. The encoded protein is CAWLLAGLTGELFF.

This clone was recorded at least ten times. V is TRBV4-2 and J is TRBJ1-6, with 10 bases aligning to TRBD1. This CDR3 comprises 17 residues. The germline gives CDR1 LGHNA, CDR2 YNFKEQ. The junction had 9 bases not matched to a gene; V was cut back by 2 bases and J by 8 bases. The DNA for the CDR3 is TGTGCCAGCAGCCAACCTCTCGGGACAGGGGCGCATTCACCCCTCCACTTT. It codes for CASSQPLGTGAHSPLHF.

This clone came up many times. The chain links TRBV27 to TRBJ2-4; D is undetermined. This CDR3 contains 13 residues. V dropped 6 bases and J dropped 8 bases, with 14 bases sitting between them. The germline gives CDR1 MNHEY, CDR2 SMNVEV (reference sequence). DNA for the CDR3: TGTGCCAGCAGCTTGGCTTGGAAGGACATTCAGTACTTC. It encodes CASSLAWKDIQYF.

This clone was counted at least ten times. The CDR3 spells CASNLDRGVYTQYF. The CDR3 coding sequence is TGCGCCAGCAACCTGGACAGGGGAGTTTATACGCAGTATTTT. V and J are TRBV5-1 and TRBJ2-3; TRBD1 agrees at 9 bases. Trimming at V came to 6 bases and at J to 7 bases, leaving 9 bases not matched to a gene. This CDR3 spans 14 amino acids. Germline values: CDR1 SGHRS, CDR2 YFSETQ.

This clone was found many times. This chain links TRBV20-1 with TRBJ1-4; tentatively, D is TRBD1 (5 bases). The CDR3 runs 15 residues. The germline CDR1 and CDR2 sequences are DFQATT and SNEGSKA (reference sequence). The V end lost 3 bases, the J end lost 7 bases, and 18 bases lay between the germline ends. CDR3 in DNA: TGCAGTGCTAGTTGGCTTGGGGGTTTGAGTGAAAAACTGTTTTTT. Residues: CSASWLGGLSEKLFF.

This clone showed up just a few times. Relative to the germline gene, one junction end is altered; a read error may explain this. The chain has TRBV30 and TRBJ2-1; D not resolved. Germline CDR1 reads GTSNPN; CDR2 reads SVGIG (reference sequence). The length of the CDR3 is 11 residues. As DNA, the CDR3 is TGTGTCTGGAGCAACCTCAATGAGCAGCTCTTC. This translates into CVWSNLNEQLF.

This clone was seen ten or more times. An end of the junction does not agree with germline; a read error may underlie this. The rearrangement joins TRBV19 to TRBJ2-2, with 8 bases fitting TRBD2. This CDR3 spans 13 amino acids. The germline V gene has CDR1 LNHDA and CDR2 SQIVND (reference sequence). This CDR3 is CAGSGINTGELFF. In nucleotides, the CDR3 is TGTGCCGGTAGCGGGATCAACACCGGGGAGCTGTTTTTT.

This clone has ten or more counts. The V gene is TRBV24-1, the J gene TRBJ2-5; maybe TRBD1 (5 bases). V was clipped by 2 bases and J by 0 bases, with 15 bases between them. The CDR3 is 17 residues long. Germline values: CDR1 KGHDR, CDR2 SFDVKD. CDR3 in DNA: TGTGCCACCAGTGATTATGGAACAGGTCCGTACCAAGAGACCCAGTACTTC. Translation: CATSDYGTGPYQETQYF.

In this sample, this clone turned up many times. This chain connects TRBV10-3 to TRBJ1-5, with D perhaps TRBD1 (6 bases). V shed 7 bases and J shed 3 bases, with 10 bases lying between them. The germline CDR1 and CDR2 sequences are ENHRY and SYGVKD. This CDR3 spans 13 amino acids. The CDR3 sequence is CAIKQGDNQPQHF. CDR3 nucleotide sequence: TGTGCCATCAAACAGGGCGACAATCAGCCCCAGCATTTT.

This clone has a handful of counts. V usage is TRBV5-4 and J usage is TRBJ2-7; D remains ambiguous. The CDR3 covers 10 residues. V lost 4 bases, J lost 2 bases, and 1 base lay in between. Per germline, CDR1 SGHNT and CDR2 YYREEE (reference sequence). Written as DNA, the CDR3 is TGTGCCAGCAGCCCCTACGAGCAGTACTTC. Amino acids: CASSPYEQYF.

The table lists this clone with many counts. A much larger clone lies one base from this, so it may be a read error. The V and J genes are TRBV5-1 and TRBJ2-5; 7 bases map to TRBD1. Germline-derived CDR1 and CDR2 are SGHRS and YFSETQ. The CDR3 sequence is 15 residues long. The chain's CDR3 is CASSTPRDSKEAQYF. The CDR3 DNA follows: TGCGCCAGCAGCACCCCACGGGACAGTAAAGAGGCCCAGTACTTC.

This clone was recorded many times. The V gene is TRBV7-3, the J gene TRBJ2-1, with a weak D call TRBD1 (6 bases). In germline, CDR1 is SGHTA, CDR2 FQGTGA. The V gene lost 5 bases and the J gene lost 3 bases, with 20 bases spanning the gap. The CDR3 consists of 17 residues. The CDR3 nucleotides are TGTGCCAGCAGCCTATACGGGTCAGGGGTGGGCTACAATGAGCAGTTCTTC. Protein: CASSLYGSGVGYNEQFF.

This clone came up many times. V is TRBV6-1 and J is TRBJ1-2; maybe TRBD1 (6 bases). Between the trimmed V and J ends, which lost 6 bases and 8 bases, there was a span of 19 bases. This CDR3 comprises 14 residues. CDR1 MNHNS and CDR2 SASEGT come from the germline V gene. This CDR3 is CASRSSTGTLGYTF. As DNA, the CDR3 is TGTGCCAGCAGGTCAAGTACAGGGACGTTGGGCTACACCTTC.

This clone has a count of ten or more. This rearrangement joins TRBV9 to TRBJ2-5; the D is unclear. The CDR3 extends over 12 amino acids. Trimming stripped 4 bases from V and 5 bases from J, with 9 bases between. The germline V gene encodes CDR1 SGDLS and CDR2 YYNGEE. In DNA form, the CDR3 reads TGTGCCAGCAGCACCACCTCGGAGACCCAGTACTTC. It codes for CASSTTSETQYF.

This clone is medium-sized. The chain combines TRBV30 with TRBJ1-1; 7 positions match TRBD1. Germline CDR1 GTSNPN, CDR2 SVGIG (reference sequence). With 2 bases clipped from V and 3 bases from J, the junction kept 6 bases outside the gene matches. This CDR3 comprises 14 residues. The CDR3 is CAWSTPGQHTEAFF. The CDR3 DNA sequence: TGTGCCTGGAGTACCCCGGGACAGCACACTGAAGCTTTCTTT.

To note about this clone: One end of the junction does not line up with germline, which may come from a read error. The genes are TRBV28 and TRBJ2-5; no definite D call. In germline, CDR1 is MDHEN, CDR2 SYDVKM. The CDR3 runs to 15 residues. The CDR3 here is CAISSPAVNKETQYF. DNA of the CDR3: TGTGCCATCAGTTCCCCAGCAGTGAACAAAGAGACCCAGTACTTC.

This clone came up many times. The chain is built from TRBV7-2 and TRBJ1-3; D remains ambiguous. The CDR3 consists of 12 residues. V was shortened by 4 bases and J by 8 bases, with 9 bases between the two germline ends. Per the germline V gene, CDR1 is SGHTA and CDR2 is FQGNSA. The CDR3 sequence is CASSSQSDTIYF. The CDR3 nucleotides read TGTGCCAGCAGCTCACAGTCGGACACCATATATTTT.

Worth noting for this clone: One base away lies a much larger clone, so this may be a sequencing read error. The chain combines TRBV5-1 with TRBJ2-1; 8 nucleotides match TRBD2. The CDR3 runs to 16 residues. In germline, CDR1 is SGHRS, CDR2 YFSETQ. V shed 4 bases, J shed 10 bases, and the junction held 16 bases outside the gene matches. CDR3 in amino acids: CASSTLSGGSRGEQFF. Here the CDR3 DNA reads TGCGCCAGCAGCACCTTATCGGGAGGGTCGAGGGGGGAGCAGTTCTTC.

This clone occurred many times. The chain links TRBV29-1 to TRBJ2-6, with 7 bases identical to TRBD2. Germline CDR1 SQVTM, CDR2 ANQGSEA. V lost 1 base to trimming and J lost 0 bases; unmatched junction nucleotides: 9. The CDR3 has 18 residues. CDR3 DNA: TGCAGCGTTGAAGTTCGGGCGGGGGTGATCTCTGGGGCCAACGTCCTGACTTTC. Its translation: CSVEVRAGVISGANVLTF. The full variable domain, with the rest looked up from reference TRBV29-1 and TRBJ2-6, is SAVISQKPSRDICQRGTSLTIQCQVDSQVTMMFWYRQQPGQSLTLIATANQGSEATYESGFVIDKFPISRPNLTFSTLTVSNMSPEDSSIYLCSVEVRAGVISGANVLTFGAGSRLTVL.

This clone was counted ten times or more. The genes are TRBV3-1 and TRBJ2-2; 12 bases fit TRBD2. After removal of 1 base from V and 8 bases from J, the junction contained 2 bases not matched to a gene. Per germline, CDR1 LGHDT and CDR2 YNNKEL (reference sequence). This CDR3 has 15 amino acids. CDR3: CASSQGLAGGGELFF. CDR3 coding DNA: TGTGCCAGCAGCCAAGGTCTAGCGGGAGGGGGGGAGCTGTTTTTT. Supplemented by reference TRBV3-1 and TRBJ2-2, the full variable domain reads DTAVSQTPKYLVTQMGNDKSIKCEQNLGHDTMYWYKQDSKKFLKIMFSYNNKELIINETVPNRFSPKSPDKAHLNLHINSLELGDSAVYFCASSQGLAGGGELFFGEGSRLTVL.

At least ten counts were recorded for this clone. The chain uses TRBV28 and TRBJ1-2; D is ambiguous. V gave up 3 bases and J gave up 7 bases, with 9 bases separating them. CDR1 and CDR2 from the germline V gene are MDHEN and SYDVKM. CDR3 size: 12 residues. Here the CDR3 DNA reads TGTGCCAGCAGTTTTTTTTCGGGTGGCTACACCTTC. It yields the protein CASSFFSGGYTF.

The DNA of the CDR3 is TGTGCCAGCAGTTCGCGGACGGGACTCTACACCTTC. Encoded protein: CASSSRTGLYTF. The chain couples TRBV6-5 to TRBJ1-2, with a possible D match to TRBD1 (5 bases). Germline lookup yields CDR1 MNHEY and CDR2 SVGAGI. The V end was cut by 4 bases, the J end by 10 bases, with 13 bases between. The CDR3 loop spans 12 amino acids.

This clone was counted ten times or more. V is TRBV6-5 and J is TRBJ2-2; D possibly uses TRBD1 or TRBD2 (6 bases each). This CDR3 comprises 15 residues. CDR1 and CDR2 from the germline V gene are MNHEY and SVGAGI. Trimming cost V 2 bases and J 4 bases, with 11 bases left between them. The CDR3 DNA follows: TGTGCCAGCAGTTACGGGGGGCGCGGCACCGGGGAGCTGTTTTTT. This encodes CASSYGGRGTGELFF.

The chain has TRBV6-1 and TRBJ2-7, with 9 bases fitting TRBD1. The CDR3 runs to 16 residues. The germline V gene encodes CDR1 MNHNS and CDR2 SASEGT. The junction had 20 bases not matched to a gene; V was cut back by 6 bases and J by 11 bases. The CDR3 sequence is CASSFNSGTGKSWEYF. CDR3 in DNA: TGTGCCAGCAGCTTTAACTCCGGGACAGGGAAGAGCTGGGAGTACTTC.